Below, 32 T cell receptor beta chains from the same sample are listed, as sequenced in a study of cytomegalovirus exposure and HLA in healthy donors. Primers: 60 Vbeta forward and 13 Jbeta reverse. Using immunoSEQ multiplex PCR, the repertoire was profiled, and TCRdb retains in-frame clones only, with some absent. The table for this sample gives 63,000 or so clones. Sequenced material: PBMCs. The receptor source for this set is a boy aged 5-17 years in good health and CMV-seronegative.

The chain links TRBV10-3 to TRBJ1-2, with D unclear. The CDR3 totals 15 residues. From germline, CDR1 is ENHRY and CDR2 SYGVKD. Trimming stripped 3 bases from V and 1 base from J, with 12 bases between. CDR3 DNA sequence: TGTGCCATCAGTGATAGAGGACTCCATAACTATGGCTACACCTTC. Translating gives CAISDRGLHNYGYTF.

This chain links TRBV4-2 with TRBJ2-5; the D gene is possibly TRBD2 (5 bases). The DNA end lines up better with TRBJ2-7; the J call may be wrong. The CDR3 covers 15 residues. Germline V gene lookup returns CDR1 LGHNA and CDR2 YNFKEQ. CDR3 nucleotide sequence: TGTGCCAGCAGCCAAGGAGTCGGGATCAGTTACGAGCAGTACTTC. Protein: CASSQGVGISYEQYF.

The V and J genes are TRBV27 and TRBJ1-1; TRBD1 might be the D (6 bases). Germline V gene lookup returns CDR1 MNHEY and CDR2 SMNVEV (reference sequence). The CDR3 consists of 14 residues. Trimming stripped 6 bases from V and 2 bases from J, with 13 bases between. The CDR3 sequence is CASSPGQTNTEAFF. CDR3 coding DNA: TGTGCCAGCAGCCCCGGACAGACAAACACTGAAGCTTTCTTT.

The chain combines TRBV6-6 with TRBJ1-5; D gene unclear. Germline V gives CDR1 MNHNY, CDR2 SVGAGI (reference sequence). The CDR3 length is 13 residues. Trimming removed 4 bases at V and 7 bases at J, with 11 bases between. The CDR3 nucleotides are TGTGCCAGCAGTTCGGGAGCTGCCCAGCCCCAGCATTTT. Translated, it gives CASSSGAAQPQHF.

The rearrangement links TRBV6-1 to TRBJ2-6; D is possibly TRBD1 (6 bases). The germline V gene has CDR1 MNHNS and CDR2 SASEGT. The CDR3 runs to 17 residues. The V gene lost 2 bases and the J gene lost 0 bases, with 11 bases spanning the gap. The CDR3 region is CASSERGTDSGANVLTF. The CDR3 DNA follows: TGTGCCAGCAGTGAAAGGGGGACGGACTCTGGGGCCAACGTCCTGACTTTC.

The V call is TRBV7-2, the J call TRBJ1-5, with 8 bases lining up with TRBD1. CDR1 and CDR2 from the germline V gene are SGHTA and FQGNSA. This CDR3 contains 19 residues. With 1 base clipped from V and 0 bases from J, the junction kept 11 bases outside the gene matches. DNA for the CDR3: TGTGCCAGCAGCTTAGGAGCCAGGGGGCAAGGGTATAGCAATCAGCCCCAGCATTTT. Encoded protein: CASSLGARGQGYSNQPQHF.

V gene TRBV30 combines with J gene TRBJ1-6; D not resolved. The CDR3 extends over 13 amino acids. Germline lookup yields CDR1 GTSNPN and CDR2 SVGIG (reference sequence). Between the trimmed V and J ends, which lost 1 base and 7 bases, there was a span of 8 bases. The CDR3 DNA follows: TGTGCCTGGAGTGGAACGAGGAATTCACCCCTCCACTTT. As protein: CAWSGTRNSPLHF.

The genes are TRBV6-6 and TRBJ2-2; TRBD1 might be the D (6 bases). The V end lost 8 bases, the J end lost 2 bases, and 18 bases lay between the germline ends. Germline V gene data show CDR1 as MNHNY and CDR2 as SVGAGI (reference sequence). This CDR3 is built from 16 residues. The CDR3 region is CASSRTRGRNTGELFF. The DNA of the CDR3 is TGTGCCAGCTCGCGAACTAGGGGGAGAAACACCGGGGAGCTGTTTTTT.

The CDR3 DNA follows: TGTGCCAGCAGCCTCTTTAGCACGTCGGAAGAGCAGTACTTC. It specifies CASSLFSTSEEQYF. The rearrangement joins TRBV7-2 to TRBJ2-7; D not certain. From germline, CDR1 is SGHTA and CDR2 FQGNSA. This CDR3 contains 14 residues. V gave up 5 bases and J gave up 7 bases, with 18 bases separating them. Drawing the rest from reference TRBV7-2 and TRBJ2-7, the complete variable domain is GAGVSQSPSNKVTEKGKDVELRCDPISGHTALYWYRQSLGQGLEFLIYFQGNSAPDKSGLPSDRFSAERTGGSVSTLTIQRTQQEDSAVYLCASSLFSTSEEQYFGPGTRLTVT.

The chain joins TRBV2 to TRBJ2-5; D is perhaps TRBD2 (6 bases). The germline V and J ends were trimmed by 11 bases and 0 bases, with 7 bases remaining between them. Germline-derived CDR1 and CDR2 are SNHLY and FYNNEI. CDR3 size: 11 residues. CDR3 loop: CAGGNQETQYF. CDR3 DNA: TGTGCCGGCGGGAACCAAGAGACCCAGTACTTC. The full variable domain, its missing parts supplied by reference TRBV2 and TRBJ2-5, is EPEVTQTPSHQVTQMGQEVILRCVPISNHLYFYWYRQILGQKVEFLVSFYNNEISEKSEIFDDQFSVERPDGSNFTLKIRSTKLEDSAMYFCAGGNQETQYFGPGTRLLVL.

The CDR3 protein is CASSLGAGNYGYTF. In nucleotides, the CDR3 is TGCGCCAGCAGCTTGGGGGCGGGTAACTATGGCTACACCTTC. This chain uses TRBV5-1 with TRBJ1-2, with D uncertain. Germline V CDR1 and CDR2: SGHRS, YFSETQ. The V and J ends lost 0 bases and 1 base respectively, with 7 bases between them. The length of the CDR3 is 14 residues.

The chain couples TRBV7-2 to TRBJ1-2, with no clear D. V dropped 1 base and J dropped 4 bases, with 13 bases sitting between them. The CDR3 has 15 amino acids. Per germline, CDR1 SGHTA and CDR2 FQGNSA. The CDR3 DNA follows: TGTGCCAGCAGCTTAGACAGCTCCCCTCTCTATGGCTACACCTTC. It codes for CASSLDSSPLYGYTF.

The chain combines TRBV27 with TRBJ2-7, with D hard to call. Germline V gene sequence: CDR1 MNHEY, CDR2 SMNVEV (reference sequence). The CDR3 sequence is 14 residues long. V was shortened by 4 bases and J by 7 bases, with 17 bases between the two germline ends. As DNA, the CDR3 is TGTGCCAGCAGTTCAATCACCAGTTCGGAGGAGCAGTACTTC. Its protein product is CASSSITSSEEQYF.

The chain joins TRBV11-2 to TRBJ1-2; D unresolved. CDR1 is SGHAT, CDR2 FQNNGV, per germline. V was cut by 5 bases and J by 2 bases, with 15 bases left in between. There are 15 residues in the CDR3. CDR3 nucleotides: TGTGCCAGCAGCGCCCCGCCGGCAGGAAACTATGGCTACACCTTC. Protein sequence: CASSAPPAGNYGYTF.

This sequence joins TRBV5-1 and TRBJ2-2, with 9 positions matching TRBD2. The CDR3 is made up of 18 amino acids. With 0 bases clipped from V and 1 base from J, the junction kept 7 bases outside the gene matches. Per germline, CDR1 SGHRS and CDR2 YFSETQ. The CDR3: CASSLGSLAGLNTGELFF. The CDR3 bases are TGCGCCAGCAGCTTGGGGTCGCTAGCGGGACTGAACACCGGGGAGCTGTTTTTT.

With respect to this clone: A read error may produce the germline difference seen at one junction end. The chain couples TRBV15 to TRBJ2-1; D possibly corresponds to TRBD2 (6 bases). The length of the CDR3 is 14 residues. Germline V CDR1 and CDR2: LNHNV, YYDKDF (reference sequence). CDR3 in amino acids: CATSRGDSDNEQFF. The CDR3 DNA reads TGTGCCACCAGCAGGGGGGACTCCGACAATGAGCAGTTCTTC.

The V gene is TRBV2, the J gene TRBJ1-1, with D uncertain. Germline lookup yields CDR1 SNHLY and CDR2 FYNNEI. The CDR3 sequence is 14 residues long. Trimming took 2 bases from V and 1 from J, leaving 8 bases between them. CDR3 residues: CASSESPGNTEAFF. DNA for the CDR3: TGTGCCAGCAGTGAATCACCAGGGAACACTGAAGCTTTCTTT.

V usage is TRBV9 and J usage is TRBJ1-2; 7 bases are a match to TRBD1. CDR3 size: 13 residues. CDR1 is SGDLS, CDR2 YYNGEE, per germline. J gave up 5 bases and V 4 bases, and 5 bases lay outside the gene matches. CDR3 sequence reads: CASSSGTEYGYTF. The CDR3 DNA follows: TGTGCCAGCAGCTCCGGGACAGAGTATGGCTACACCTTC.

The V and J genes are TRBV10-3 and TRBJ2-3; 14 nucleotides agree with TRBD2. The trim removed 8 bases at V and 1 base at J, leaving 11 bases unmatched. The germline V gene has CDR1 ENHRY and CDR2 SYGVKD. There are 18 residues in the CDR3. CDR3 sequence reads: CAISGLAGGQGGTDTQYF. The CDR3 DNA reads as TGTGCCATCTCCGGACTAGCGGGAGGTCAGGGGGGCACAGATACGCAGTATTTT.

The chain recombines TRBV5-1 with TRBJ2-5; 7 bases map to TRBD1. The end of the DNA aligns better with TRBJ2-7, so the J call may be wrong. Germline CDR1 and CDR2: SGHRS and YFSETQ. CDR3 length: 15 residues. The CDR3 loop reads CASSLPGQNSYEQYF. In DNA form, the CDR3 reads TGCGCCAGCAGCTTGCCGGGACAGAACTCCTACGAGCAGTACTTC.

The CDR3 DNA reads as TGCAGCGTTGTTACTAGCGGAGAGAGGGTAGATACGCAGTATTTT. Amino acid sequence: CSVVTSGERVDTQYF. The chain uses TRBV29-1 and TRBJ2-3; 8 positions match TRBD2. The CDR3 totals 15 residues. J lost 5 bases, V lost 4 bases, and 11 bases had no gene match. CDR1 is SQVTM and CDR2 is ANQGSEA in the germline V gene.

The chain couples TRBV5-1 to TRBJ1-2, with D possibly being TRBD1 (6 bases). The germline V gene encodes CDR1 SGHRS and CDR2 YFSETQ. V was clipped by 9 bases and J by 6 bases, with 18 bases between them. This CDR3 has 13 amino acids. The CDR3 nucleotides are TGCGCCACCATTAATTCTCAGGGGAATGGCTACACCTTC. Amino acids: CATINSQGNGYTF. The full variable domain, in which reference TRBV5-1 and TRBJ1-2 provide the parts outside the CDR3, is KAGVTQTPRYLIKTRGQQVTLSCSPISGHRSVSWYQQTPGQGLQFLFEYFSETQRNKGNFPGRFSGRQFSNSRSEMNVSTLELGDSALYLCATINSQGNGYTFGSGTRLTVV.

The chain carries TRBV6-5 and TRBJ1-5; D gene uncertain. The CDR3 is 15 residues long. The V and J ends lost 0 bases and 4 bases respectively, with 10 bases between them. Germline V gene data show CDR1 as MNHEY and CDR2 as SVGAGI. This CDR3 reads CASSYSRSENQPQHF. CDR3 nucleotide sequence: TGTGCCAGCAGTTACTCCAGAAGTGAAAATCAGCCCCAGCATTTT.

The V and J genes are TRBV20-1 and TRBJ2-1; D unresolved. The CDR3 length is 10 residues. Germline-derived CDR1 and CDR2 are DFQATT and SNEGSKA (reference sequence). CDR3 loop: CRAGSEEQFF. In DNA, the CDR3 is TGCAGGGCCGGGTCCGAGGAGCAGTTCTTC.

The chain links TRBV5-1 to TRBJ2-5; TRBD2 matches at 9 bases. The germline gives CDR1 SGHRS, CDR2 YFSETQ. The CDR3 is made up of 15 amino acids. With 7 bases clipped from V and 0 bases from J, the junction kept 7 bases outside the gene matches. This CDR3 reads CASGPLAGNQETQYF. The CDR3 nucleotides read TGCGCCAGCGGCCCCCTAGCGGGAAACCAAGAGACCCAGTACTTC.

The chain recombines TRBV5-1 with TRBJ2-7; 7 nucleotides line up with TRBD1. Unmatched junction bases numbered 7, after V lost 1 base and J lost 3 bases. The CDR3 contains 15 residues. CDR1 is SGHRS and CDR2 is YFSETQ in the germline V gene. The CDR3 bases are TGCGCCAGCAGCTTGCCACGACAGGGAATCTACGAGCAGTACTTC. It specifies CASSLPRQGIYEQYF.

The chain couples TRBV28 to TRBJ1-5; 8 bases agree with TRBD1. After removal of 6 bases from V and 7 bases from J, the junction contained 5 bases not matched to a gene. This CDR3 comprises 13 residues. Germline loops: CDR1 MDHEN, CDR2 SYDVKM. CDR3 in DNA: TGTGCCAGCAGAAAGACAGGGGAACAGCCCCAGCATTTT. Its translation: CASRKTGEQPQHF.

CDR3 nucleotide sequence: TGCGCCAGCAGCCTGTCGGGGGCGGGGGACTCCTACGAGCAGTACTTC. This encodes CASSLSGAGDSYEQYF. The chain has TRBV5-1 and TRBJ2-7; D might be TRBD2 (7 bases). The CDR3 runs to 16 residues. Germline CDR1 reads SGHRS; CDR2 reads YFSETQ. V lost 4 bases and J 0 bases, leaving 17 bases between the germline ends.

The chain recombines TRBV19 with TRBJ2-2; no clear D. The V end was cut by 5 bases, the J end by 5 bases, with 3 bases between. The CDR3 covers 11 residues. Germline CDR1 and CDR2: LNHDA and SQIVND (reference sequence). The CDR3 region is CASSQTGELFF. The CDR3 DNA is TGTGCCAGTAGTCAGACCGGGGAGCTGTTTTTT.

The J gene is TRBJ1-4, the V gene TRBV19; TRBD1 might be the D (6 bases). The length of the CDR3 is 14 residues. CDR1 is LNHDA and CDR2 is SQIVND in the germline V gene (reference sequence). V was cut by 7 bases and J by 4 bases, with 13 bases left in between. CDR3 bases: TGTGCCAGTATTCGACAGGCAAATAATGAAAAACTGTTTTTT. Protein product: CASIRQANNEKLFF.

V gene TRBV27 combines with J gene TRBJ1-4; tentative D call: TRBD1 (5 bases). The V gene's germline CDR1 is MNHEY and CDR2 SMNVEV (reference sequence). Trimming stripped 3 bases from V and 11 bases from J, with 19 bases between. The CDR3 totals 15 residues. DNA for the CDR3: TGTGCCAGCAGTTTGAGCGGGGCAGGGTTGGATAAACTGTTTTTT. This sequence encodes CASSLSGAGLDKLFF.

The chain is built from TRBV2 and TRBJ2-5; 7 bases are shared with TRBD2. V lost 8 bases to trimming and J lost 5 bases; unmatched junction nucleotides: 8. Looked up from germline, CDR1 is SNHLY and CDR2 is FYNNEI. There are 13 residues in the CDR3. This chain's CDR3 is CASGRERRETQYF. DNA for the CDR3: TGTGCCAGCGGGCGGGAGAGAAGGGAGACCCAGTACTTC.